These 7 T cell receptor beta chains came from one sample sequenced in a study of cytomegalovirus exposure and HLA in healthy donors. This PCR relied on a set of 60 Vbeta primers and 13 Jbeta primers. The data were produced by immunoSEQ multiplex PCR, yet TCRdb's version contains in-frame clones alone and is incomplete. The sample carries about 180,000 clones, roughly 82% recorded once. The sample consisted of PBMCs. These receptors all come from a woman between 50 and 59 years old in good health and CMV-seronegative.

Here the CDR3 DNA reads TGTGCCAGCAGCTTAGTCAGCAGGGGGGACGTAGATACGCAGTATTTT. It translates to CASSLVSRGDVDTQYF. The chain links TRBV13 to TRBJ2-3; maybe TRBD1 (7 bases). CDR1 is PRHDT, CDR2 FYEKMQ, per germline (reference sequence). There are 16 residues in the CDR3. Deletions cut 1 base from V and 5 bases from J, with 16 bases between.

This clone was recorded once. The chain recombines TRBV29-1 with TRBJ1-1; D call uncertain. V lost 3 bases and J 6 bases, leaving 8 bases between the germline ends. This CDR3 is 11 amino acids long. Germline loops: CDR1 SQVTM, CDR2 ANQGSEA. The CDR3 here is CSVEQAPEAFF. For the CDR3, the DNA is TGCAGCGTTGAGCAGGCTCCTGAAGCTTTCTTT.

The CDR3 region has the DNA TGTGCCAGTAGTATAACAGCGGGGGGCACAGATACGCAGTATTTT. Translation: CASSITAGGTDTQYF. This chain joins TRBV19 and TRBJ2-3, with TRBD2 matching 8 bases. After removal of 2 bases from V and 1 base from J, the junction contained 2 bases not matched to a gene. The CDR3 loop spans 15 amino acids. Looked up from germline, CDR1 is LNHDA and CDR2 is SQIVND (reference sequence).

The V call is TRBV5-6, the J call TRBJ2-7; 7 bases align to TRBD1. The CDR3 is 15 residues long. CDR1 and CDR2 from the germline V gene are SGHDT and YYEEEE. The V and J ends lost 2 bases and 1 base, in that order; junction bases with no gene match: 6. CDR3: CASSFMTGISYEQYF. The CDR3, as DNA: TGTGCCAGCAGCTTTATGACAGGGATTTCCTACGAGCAGTACTTC.

The CDR3 nucleotides are TGTGCCAGCAGCCTACAGGGCATGAACACTGAAGCTTTCTTT. Its protein is CASSLQGMNTEAFF. The J gene is TRBJ1-1, the V gene TRBV7-9, with a weak D call TRBD1 (6 bases). The V and J ends lost 5 bases and 0 bases respectively, with 10 bases between them. The CDR3 is made up of 14 amino acids. The V gene's germline CDR1 is SEHNR and CDR2 FQNEAQ (reference sequence).

A few counts support this clone. This chain uses TRBV15 with TRBJ2-7, with 11 bases lining up with TRBD2. The germline CDR1 and CDR2 sequences are LNHNV and YYDKDF (reference sequence). This CDR3 has 15 residues. V lost 0 bases and J lost 5; bases outside the gene matches: 3. Here the CDR3 DNA reads TGTGCCACCAGCAGAGATCTACTAGCGGGAGACGAGCAGTACTTC. Translating gives CATSRDLLAGDEQYF.

The rearrangement links TRBV2 to TRBJ1-2; 11 bases map to TRBD1. Germline lookup yields CDR1 SNHLY and CDR2 FYNNEI. The CDR3 has 13 residues. V was clipped by 6 bases and J by 8 bases; unmatched bases: 5. CDR3 residues: CASSLGQGAGYTF. The CDR3 DNA reads as TGTGCCAGCAGCCTCGGACAGGGGGCCGGCTACACCTTC.